This T cell receptor (beta chain) came from a study of radiotherapy plus CTLA-4 blockade in lung cancer. Study summary: Disease control reached less than 40%, with objective responses in approximately 17%. Study findings and constraints: Tumor-origin TCR clones grew in blood after radiotherapy plus ipilimumab. Interferon-beta and early blood T cell clone dynamics reportedly predicted response best.

Each patient with chemo-refractory metastatic non-small-cell lung cancer was treated with focal radiation plus CTLA-4 blockade using ipilimumab. V trimming: 1 base; J trimming: 4 bases; junction bases outside the gene matches: 11. From germline, CDR1 is SGHTA and CDR2 FQGNSA. There are 18 residues in the CDR3. About this clone itself: Its matching antigen is unknown.

Sequencing used immunoSEQ multiplex PCR; TCRdb keeps in-frame clones, though not all of them. The table has fewer than 65,000 clones, roughly 81% seen once. The clonotype originates from a human donor with non-small cell lung cancer whose response to radiotherapy plus ipilimumab could not be evaluated. The material was peripheral blood, obtained from a patient treated with radiotherapy plus ipilimumab. V gene TRBV7-2 combines with J gene TRBJ2-2; 8 bases agree with TRBD2. CDR3 DNA sequence: TGTGCCAGCAGCTTAGAGCGGCCTAGCGGGCCCGCCACCGGGGAGCTGTTTTTT. Translated, it gives CASSLERPSGPATGELFF.